Listed below are T cell receptor beta chains from one sample, sequenced in a study of cytomegalovirus exposure and HLA in healthy donors. Clones were read by immunoSEQ multiplex PCR, and TCRdb kept only the in-frame ones, dropping some. The sample carries under 200,000 clones, approximately 84% recorded once. Sequenced: PBMCs. The source is a boy aged 2 to 9 in good health and CMV-seronegative. CDR3s include the opening cysteine and the closing phenylalanine or tryptophan. D genes are given only for firm matches. Clone size is not always given. Where it is, it says once, few, many or a class for expanded clones.

13	-	TRBV5-1	-	TRBJ2-3	TGCGCCAGCAGCCTAGCGACAAGAGATACGCAGTATTTT	CASSLATRDTQYF
14	-	TRBV19	TRBD1	TRBJ2-7	TGTGCCAGTAGTATACGACAGGGGGGCTACGAGCAGTACTTC	CASSIRQGGYEQYF
15	-	TRBV29-1	TRBD1	TRBJ2-5	TGCAGCGTTGAAGATCAGAGGGGGCAGATGTTGGAGCAGTACTTC	CSVEDQRGQMLEQYF
11	-	TRBV25-1	-	TRBJ2-7	TGTGCTAGCAGTGTCCACAGCGAGCAGTACTTC	CASSVHSEQYF
15	-	TRBV2	-	TRBJ2-3	TGTGCCAGCAGTAGTAGCGGTTTTAGCACAGATACGCAGTATTTT	CASSSSGFSTDTQYF
13	-	TRBV29-1	-	TRBJ2-7	TGCAGCTACTCGGGCGGGCCCTCCTACGAGCAGTACTTC	CSYSGGPSYEQYF
16	once	TRBV19	-	TRBJ1-5	TGTGCCAGTAGTATAGGCGGAGATTATAGCAATCAGCCCCAGCATTTT	CASSIGGDYSNQPQHF
18	-	TRBV27	TRBD2	TRBJ2-2	TGTGCCAGCAGCCCCTATTACAGCGGGATTGTAAACACCGGGGAGCTGTTTTTT	CASSPYYSGIVNTGELFF
15	-	TRBV19	-	TRBJ2-2	TGTGCCAGTAGCTTGGGGGCTTTGAACACCGGGGAGCTGTTTTTT	CASSLGALNTGELFF
13	-	TRBV19	-	TRBJ1-2	TGTGCCAGTAGTATAGCAGAAATCTATGGCTACACCTTC	CASSIAEIYGYTF
15	-	TRBV19	TRBD1	TRBJ2-7	TGTGCCAGTAGTCCAACAGGGGTTACCTCCTACGAGCAGTACTTC	CASSPTGVTSYEQYF
15	-	TRBV4-1	TRBD1	TRBJ1-2	TGCGCCAGCAGCCAGGACAGGGGGAGTTCCTATGGCTACACCTTC	CASSQDRGSSYGYTF
20	-	TRBV15	TRBD2	TRBJ2-6	TGTGCCACCAGCAGAGAGTATCCGACTAGCGGGAGGATTGGGGCCAACGTCCTGACTTTC	CATSREYPTSGRIGANVLTF
17	-	TRBV4-2	TRBD2	TRBJ2-1	TGTGCCAGCAGCCAAGAAGGCGGGAGGGCCTCCTACAATGAGCAGTTCTTC	CASSQEGGRASYNEQFF
12	-	TRBV5-4	-	TRBJ2-1	TGTGCCAGCACCTGGAGGGGAGATGAGCAGTTCTTC	CASTWRGDEQFF
12	few	TRBV19	-	TRBJ2-1	TGTGCCAGTTTGGGGGGTGTAGAGGAGCAGTTCTTC	CASLGGVEEQFF
17	-	TRBV5-1	TRBD1	TRBJ1-3	TGCGCCAGCAGCCTAAGGACAGGGGGGACCTCTGGAAACACCATATATTTT	CASSLRTGGTSGNTIYF
17	-	TRBV11-2	-	TRBJ2-1	TGTGCCAGCAGCTTAGGAGAACCTGCTTCGGGTTACAATGAGCAGTTCTTC	CASSLGEPASGYNEQFF
16	-	TRBV27	-	TRBJ2-3	TGTGCCAGCAGCGGGGGACAGATACCTTACACAGATACGCAGTATTTT	CASSGGQIPYTDTQYF
14	-	TRBV7-3	TRBD1	TRBJ2-3	TGTGCCAGCAGCATCGGACAGGGCACAGATACGCAGTATTTT	CASSIGQGTDTQYF
19	-	TRBV4-2	-	TRBJ2-3	TGTGCCAGCAGCCAAGATGGGGTGGAGGGGGGAGGGTTCACAGATACGCAGTATTTT	CASSQDGVEGGGFTDTQYF
13	-	TRBV2	-	TRBJ1-2	TGTGCCAGCAGTGACGAGGGCGACTATGGCTACACCTTC	CASSDEGDYGYTF
15	-	TRBV7-8	TRBD1	TRBJ1-1	TGTGCCAGCAGGGCCGGGACAGGGAGGAACACTGAAGCTTTCTTT	CASRAGTGRNTEAFF
14	-	TRBV6-1	TRBD1	TRBJ1-2	TGTGCCAGCAGTTCGACAGGGGGCGTTCGTGGCTACACCTTC	CASSSTGGVRGYTF
13	-	TRBV27	-	TRBJ2-7	TGTGCCAGCAGTTTAAACAGGCAGTACGAGCAGTACTTC	CASSLNRQYEQYF
15	once	TRBV7-8	TRBD2	TRBJ2-1	TGTGCCAGCAGCCCTAGCGGGGGCTCCTACAATGAGCAGTTCTTC	CASSPSGGSYNEQFF
14	-	TRBV6-1	-	TRBJ2-5	TGTGCCAGCAGTGAACAGGGGTACCAAGAGACCCAGTACTTC	CASSEQGYQETQYF
17	-	TRBV5-4	TRBD2	TRBJ2-2	TGTGCCAGCAGCTTGGCGGGAGGGAGACAAAACACCGGGGAGCTGTTTTTT	CASSLAGGRQNTGELFF
17	-	TRBV7-2	-	TRBJ2-1	TGTGCCAGCAGCCAATACCTTCTCTCTAGCTCCTACAATGAGCAGTTCTTC	CASSQYLLSSSYNEQFF
15	few	TRBV2	-	TRBJ2-6	TGTGCCAGCACGCGAGGGGGTCCCGGGGCCAACGTCCTGACTTTC	CASTRGGPGANVLTF
18	-	TRBV5-6	-	TRBJ1-1	TGTGCCAGCAGCCTATGGACTGGATTTAGGGTCCTCCGCACTGAAGCTTTCTTT	CASSLWTGFRVLRTEAFF
14	-	TRBV7-7	-	TRBJ2-2	TGTGCTAGCAGCTTAGGTGGCAGTACCGGGGAGCTGTTTTTT	CASSLGGSTGELFF
14	-	TRBV6-4	TRBD2	TRBJ2-1	TGTGCCAGCAGCCGGACTAGTGAAGACGATGAGCAGTTCTTC	CASSRTSEDDEQFF
17	-	TRBV25-1	-	TRBJ1-6	TGTGCCAGCAGTGAATCGACTGTTTTCTCCTATAATTCACCCCTCCACTTT	CASSESTVFSYNSPLHF
15	-	TRBV6-1	-	TRBJ2-7	TGTGCCAGCAGTGAAGTCCGGGTCTCCCTCAACGAGCAGTACTTC	CASSEVRVSLNEQYF
18	-	TRBV5-6	TRBD2	TRBJ2-1	TGTGCCAGCAGCTTGGGGCTAGCGGGAGGGTGGGGAATGGCTGAGCAGTTCTTC	CASSLGLAGGWGMAEQFF
16	-	TRBV2	TRBD2	TRBJ2-3	TGTGCCAGCAGTGAACGTCGACTAGCGGGTGCAGATACGCAGTATTTT	CASSERRLAGADTQYF
15	-	TRBV4-1	-	TRBJ1-3	TGCGCCAGCAGCCAAGACCACAGGGTGGGAAACACCATATATTTT	CASSQDHRVGNTIYF
13	-	TRBV14	-	TRBJ1-5	TGTGCCAGCAGCCAGAGCGGGAGTCAGCCCCAGCATTTT	CASSQSGSQPQHF
14	-	TRBV4-1	TRBD1	TRBJ2-1	TGCGCCAGCAGCCATCGGCAGGGGGACAATGAGCAGTTCTTC	CASSHRQGDNEQFF
16	-	TRBV25-1	-	TRBJ1-5	TGTGCCAGCAGTGAATCGGAGGGTCTCGGGAATCAGCCCCAGCATTTT	CASSESEGLGNQPQHF
13	-	TRBV11-3	-	TRBJ2-5	TGTGCCAGCAGCTTAGTGGGGGGTGAGACCCAGTACTTC	CASSLVGGETQYF
14	-	TRBV6-1	-	TRBJ2-1	TGTGCCAGCAGGCGGCAGGAGGCCACCAATGAGCAGTTCTTC	CASRRQEATNEQFF
16	few	TRBV5-6	-	TRBJ2-7	TGTGCCAGCAGCTTGGTGGTAGGCGGAGGCGGCTACGAGCAGTACTTC	CASSLVVGGGGYEQYF
15	-	TRBV7-9	TRBD1	TRBJ2-5	TGTGCCAGCAGCTCCGGACAGGTTCCTATGAAGACCCAGTACTTC	CASSSGQVPMKTQYF
15	few	TRBV11-2	-	TRBJ1-1	TGTGCCAGCAGCTCAACTCGGGGGACCCACACTGAAGCTTTCTTT	CASSSTRGTHTEAFF